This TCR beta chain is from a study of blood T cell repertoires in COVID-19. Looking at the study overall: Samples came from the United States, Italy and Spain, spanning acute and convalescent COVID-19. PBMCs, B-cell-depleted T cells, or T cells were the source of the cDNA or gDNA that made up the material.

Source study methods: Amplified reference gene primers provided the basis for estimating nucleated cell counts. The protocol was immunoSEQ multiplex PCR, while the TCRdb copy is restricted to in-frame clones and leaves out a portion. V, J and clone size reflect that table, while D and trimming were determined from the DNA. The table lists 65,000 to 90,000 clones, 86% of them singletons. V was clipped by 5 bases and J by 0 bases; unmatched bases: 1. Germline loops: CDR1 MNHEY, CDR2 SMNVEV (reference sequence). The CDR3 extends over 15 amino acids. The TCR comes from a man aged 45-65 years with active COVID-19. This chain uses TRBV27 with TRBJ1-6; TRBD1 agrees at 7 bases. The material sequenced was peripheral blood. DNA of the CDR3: TGTGCCAGCAGTCGACAGGGCTCCTATAATTCACCCCTCCACTTT. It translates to CASSRQGSYNSPLHF.